This T cell receptor (beta chain) stems from a study of blood T cells in healthy people across ages. With a J-beta primer mix and a sample-barcoded 5' primer, a second PCR ran 7 to 11 cycles. TCRdb re-called the 5' RACE reads through MiXCR, storing one row per CDR3 protein. The sample has hundreds of thousands of distinct CDR3 sequences, 53% seen once; the top ten hold about 42%. The V gene's germline CDR1 is DFQATT and CDR2 SNEGSKA (reference sequence). This CDR3 contains 14 residues. With 5 bases clipped from V and 3 bases from J, the junction kept 10 bases outside the gene matches. Sequencing was performed on blood. The sequence derives from an elderly man in good health. The chain carries TRBV20-1 and TRBJ2-7, with 7 bases matching TRBD1. Here the CDR3 DNA reads TGCAGTGCTTTTCTATCGACAGGGATCTACGAGCAGTACTTC. Translated, it gives CSAFLSTGIYEQYF.